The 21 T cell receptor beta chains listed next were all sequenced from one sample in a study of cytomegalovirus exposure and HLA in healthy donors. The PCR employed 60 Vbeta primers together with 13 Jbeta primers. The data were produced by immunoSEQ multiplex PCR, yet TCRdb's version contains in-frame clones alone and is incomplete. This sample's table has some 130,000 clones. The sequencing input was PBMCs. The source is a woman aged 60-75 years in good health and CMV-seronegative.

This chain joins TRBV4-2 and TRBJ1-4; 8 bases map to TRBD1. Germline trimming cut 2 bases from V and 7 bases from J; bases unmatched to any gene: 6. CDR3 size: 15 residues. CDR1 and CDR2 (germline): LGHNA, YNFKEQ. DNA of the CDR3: TGTGCCAGCAGCCAAACCGGGACAGGTGGTGAAAAACTGTTTTTT. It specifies CASSQTGTGGEKLFF.

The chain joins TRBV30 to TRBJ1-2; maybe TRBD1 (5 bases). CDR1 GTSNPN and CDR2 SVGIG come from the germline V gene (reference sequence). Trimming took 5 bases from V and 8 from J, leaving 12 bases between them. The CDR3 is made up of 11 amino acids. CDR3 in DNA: TGTGCCTGGTCCGGGGGAAAGGGCTACACCTTC. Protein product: CAWSGGKGYTF. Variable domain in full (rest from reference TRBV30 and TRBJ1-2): SQTIHQWPATLVQPVGSPLSLECTVEGTSNPNLYWYRQAAGRGLQLLFYSVGIGQISSEVPQNLSASRPQDRQFILSSKKLLLSDSGFYLCAWSGGKGYTFGSGTRLTVV.

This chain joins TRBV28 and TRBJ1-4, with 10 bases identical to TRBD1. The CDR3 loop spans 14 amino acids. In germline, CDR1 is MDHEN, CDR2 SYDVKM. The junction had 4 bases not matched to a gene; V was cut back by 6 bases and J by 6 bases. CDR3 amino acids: CASRTGTGDEKLFF. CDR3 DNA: TGTGCCAGCAGAACCGGGACAGGGGATGAAAAACTGTTTTTT.

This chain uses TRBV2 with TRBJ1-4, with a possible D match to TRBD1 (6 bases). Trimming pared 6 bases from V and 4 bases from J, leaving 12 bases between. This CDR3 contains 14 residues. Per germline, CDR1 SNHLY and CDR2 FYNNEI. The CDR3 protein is CASRPDSRNEKLFF. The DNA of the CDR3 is TGTGCCAGCAGGCCGGACAGCCGTAATGAAAAACTGTTTTTT.

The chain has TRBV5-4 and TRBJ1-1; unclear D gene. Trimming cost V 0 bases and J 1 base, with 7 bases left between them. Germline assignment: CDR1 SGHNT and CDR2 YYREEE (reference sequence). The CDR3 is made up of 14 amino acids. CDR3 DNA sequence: TGTGCCAGCAGCTTGGACAGAGAGAACACTGAAGCTTTCTTT. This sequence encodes CASSLDRENTEAFF.

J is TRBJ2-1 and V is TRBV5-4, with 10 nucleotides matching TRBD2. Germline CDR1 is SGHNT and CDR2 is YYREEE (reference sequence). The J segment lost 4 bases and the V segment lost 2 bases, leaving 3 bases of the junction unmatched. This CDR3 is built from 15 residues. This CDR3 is CASSFLAGVYNEQFF. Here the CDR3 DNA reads TGTGCCAGCAGCTTCCTAGCGGGGGTGTACAATGAGCAGTTCTTC.

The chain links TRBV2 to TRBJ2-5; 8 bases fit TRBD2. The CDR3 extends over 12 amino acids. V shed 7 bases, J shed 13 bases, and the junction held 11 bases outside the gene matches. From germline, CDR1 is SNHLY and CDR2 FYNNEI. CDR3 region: CASMFVGGVSYF. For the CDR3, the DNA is TGTGCCAGCATGTTTGTCGGGGGGGTTTCGTACTTC.

The CDR3: CASTYSNQPQHF. The CDR3 bases are TGTGCCAGCACCTATAGCAATCAGCCCCAGCATTTT. The rearrangement links TRBV28 to TRBJ1-5; unclear D gene. Trimming cost V 7 bases and J 0 bases, with 4 bases left between them. This CDR3 contains 12 residues. Germline V CDR1 and CDR2: MDHEN, SYDVKM.

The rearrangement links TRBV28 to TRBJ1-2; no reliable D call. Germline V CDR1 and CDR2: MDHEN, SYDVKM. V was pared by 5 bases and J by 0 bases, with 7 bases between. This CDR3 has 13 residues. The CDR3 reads CASSIPSNYGYTF. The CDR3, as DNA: TGTGCCAGCAGTATCCCCTCTAACTATGGCTACACCTTC.

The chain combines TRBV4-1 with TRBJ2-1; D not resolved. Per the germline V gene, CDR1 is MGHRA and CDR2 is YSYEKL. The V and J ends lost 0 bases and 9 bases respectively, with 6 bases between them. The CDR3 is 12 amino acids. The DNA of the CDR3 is TGCGCCAGCAGCCAAGATTGGAGTGAGCAGTTCTTC. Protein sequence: CASSQDWSEQFF.

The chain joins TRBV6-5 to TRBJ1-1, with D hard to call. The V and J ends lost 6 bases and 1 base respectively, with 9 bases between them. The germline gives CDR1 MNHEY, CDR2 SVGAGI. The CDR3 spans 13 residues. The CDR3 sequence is CASSRQANTEAFF. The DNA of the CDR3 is TGTGCCAGCAGCCGTCAGGCGAACACTGAAGCTTTCTTT.

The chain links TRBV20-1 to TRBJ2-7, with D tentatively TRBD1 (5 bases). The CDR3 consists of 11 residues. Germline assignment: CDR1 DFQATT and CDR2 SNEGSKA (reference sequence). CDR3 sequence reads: CSGLVGREQYF. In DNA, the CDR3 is TGCAGCGGGTTAGTGGGGCGGGAGCAGTACTTC.

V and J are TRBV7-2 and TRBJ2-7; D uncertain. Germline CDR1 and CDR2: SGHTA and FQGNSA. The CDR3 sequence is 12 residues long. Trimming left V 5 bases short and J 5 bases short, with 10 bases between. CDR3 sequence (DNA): TGTGCCAGCAGCCCTTTTTACAACGAGCAGTACTTC. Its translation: CASSPFYNEQYF.

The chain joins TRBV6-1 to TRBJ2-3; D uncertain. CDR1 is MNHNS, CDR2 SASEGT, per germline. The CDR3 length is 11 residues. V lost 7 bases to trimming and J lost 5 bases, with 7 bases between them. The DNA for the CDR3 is TGTGCCAGCACCGTCCGAGATACGCAGTATTTT. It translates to CASTVRDTQYF.

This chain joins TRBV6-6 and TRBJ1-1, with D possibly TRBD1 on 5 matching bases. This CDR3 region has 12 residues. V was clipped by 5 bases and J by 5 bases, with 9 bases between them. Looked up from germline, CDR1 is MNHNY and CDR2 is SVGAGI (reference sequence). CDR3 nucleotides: TGTGCCAGCAGTCCAGGGAGGACTGAAGCTTTCTTT. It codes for CASSPGRTEAFF.

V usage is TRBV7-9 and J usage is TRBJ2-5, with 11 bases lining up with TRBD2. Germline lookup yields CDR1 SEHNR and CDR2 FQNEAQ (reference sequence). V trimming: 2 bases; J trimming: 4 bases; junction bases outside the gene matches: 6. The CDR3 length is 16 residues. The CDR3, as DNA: TGTGCCAGCAGCTTAACTAGCGGGAGAGGCCGAGAGACCCAGTACTTC. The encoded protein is CASSLTSGRGRETQYF.

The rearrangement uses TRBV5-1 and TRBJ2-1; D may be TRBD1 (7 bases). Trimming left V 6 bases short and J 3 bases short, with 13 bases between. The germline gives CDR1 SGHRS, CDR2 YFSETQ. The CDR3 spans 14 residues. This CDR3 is CASNWGDSYNEQFF. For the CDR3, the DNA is TGCGCCAGCAACTGGGGGGACAGCTACAATGAGCAGTTCTTC.

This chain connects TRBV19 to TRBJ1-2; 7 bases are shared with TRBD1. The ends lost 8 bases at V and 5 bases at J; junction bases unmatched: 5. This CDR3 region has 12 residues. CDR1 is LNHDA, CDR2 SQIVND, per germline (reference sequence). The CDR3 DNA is TGTGCCAGTCTCGGACAGGATTATGGCTACACCTTC. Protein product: CASLGQDYGYTF.

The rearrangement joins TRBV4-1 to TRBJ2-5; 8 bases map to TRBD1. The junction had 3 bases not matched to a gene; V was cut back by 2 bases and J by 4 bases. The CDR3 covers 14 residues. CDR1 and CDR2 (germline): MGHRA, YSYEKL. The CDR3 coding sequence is TGCGCCAGCAGCCAACTGACAGGGGTAGAGACCCAGTACTTC. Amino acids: CASSQLTGVETQYF.

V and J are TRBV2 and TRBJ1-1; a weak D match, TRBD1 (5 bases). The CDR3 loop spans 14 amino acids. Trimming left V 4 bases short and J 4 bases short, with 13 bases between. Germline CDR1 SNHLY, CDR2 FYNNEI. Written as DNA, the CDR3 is TGTGCCAGCAGTGGGGGGGGTAGGGTCACTGAAGCTTTCTTT. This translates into CASSGGGRVTEAFF.

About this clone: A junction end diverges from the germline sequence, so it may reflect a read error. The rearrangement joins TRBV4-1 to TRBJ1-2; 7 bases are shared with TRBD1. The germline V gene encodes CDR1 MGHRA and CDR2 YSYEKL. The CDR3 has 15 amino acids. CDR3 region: CASSPTGTANYDYTF. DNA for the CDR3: TGCGCCAGCAGCCCGACCGGGACAGCTAACTATGACTACACCTTC.